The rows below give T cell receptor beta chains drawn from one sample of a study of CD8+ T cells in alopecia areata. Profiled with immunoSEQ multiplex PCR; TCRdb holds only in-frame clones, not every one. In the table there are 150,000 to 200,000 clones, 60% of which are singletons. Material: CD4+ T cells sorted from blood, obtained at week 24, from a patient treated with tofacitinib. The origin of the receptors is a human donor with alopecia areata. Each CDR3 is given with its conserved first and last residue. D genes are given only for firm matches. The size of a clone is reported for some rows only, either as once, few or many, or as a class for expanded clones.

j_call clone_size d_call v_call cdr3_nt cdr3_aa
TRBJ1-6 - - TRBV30 TGTGCCTGGGGGAGACCGCCTAATTCACCCCTCCACTTT CAWGRPPNSPLHF
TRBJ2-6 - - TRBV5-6 TGTGCCAGCAGCCTCGCCGGCATTATGGGTGGGGCCAACGTCCTGACTTTC CASSLAGIMGGANVLTF
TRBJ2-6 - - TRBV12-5 TGTGCTAGTGGACCCCCTCTCTCTGGGGCCAACGTCCTGACTTTC CASGPPLSGANVLTF
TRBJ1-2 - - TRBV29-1 TGCAGCGTCCCAGTTGGGGGAGGCTATGGCTACACCTTC CSVPVGGGYGYTF
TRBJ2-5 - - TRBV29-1 TGCAGCGTTGAGGGGGGTCGTAAGGAGACCCAGTACTTC CSVEGGRKETQYF
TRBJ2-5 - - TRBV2 TGTGCCAGCTTGGGTGGGGTTAGCCAAGAGACCCAGTACTTC CASLGGVSQETQYF
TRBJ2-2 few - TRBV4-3 TGCGCCAGCAGCCAAGTACGCCCAGGGGCTACGAACACCGGGGAGCTGTTTTTT CASSQVRPGATNTGELFF
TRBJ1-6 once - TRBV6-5 TGTGCCAGCAGTTTATTACAGGGAATCCAACCCCTCCACTTT CASSLLQGIQPLHF
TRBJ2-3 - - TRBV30 TGTGCCTGGACGAAGCTAGCTTCATCAGATACGCAGTATTTT CAWTKLASSDTQYF
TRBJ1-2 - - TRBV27 TGTGCCAGCAGAAAACCGGGACGAGGCTACACCTTC CASRKPGRGYTF
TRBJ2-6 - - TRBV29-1 TGCAGCGTTGCACAGGGAAACTCTGGGGCCAACGTCCTGACTTTC CSVAQGNSGANVLTF
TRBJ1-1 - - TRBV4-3 TGCGCCAGCAGCCAAGGAAGGGCTAACACTGAAGCTTTCTTT CASSQGRANTEAFF
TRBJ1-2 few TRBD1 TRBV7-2 TGTGCCAGCAGCTCGCAGACAGGGACGAACTATGGCTACACCTTC CASSSQTGTNYGYTF
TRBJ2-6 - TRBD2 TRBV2 TGTGCCAGCAGTGATCCCAAGCGGGGGGGCGCTGGGGCCAACGTCCTGACTTTC CASSDPKRGGAGANVLTF
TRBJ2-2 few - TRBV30 TGTGCCTGGAGTGTTAAGGGGATGGGCACCGGGGAGCTGTTTTTT CAWSVKGMGTGELFF
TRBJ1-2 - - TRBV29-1 TGCAGCGTTGATCGGGCCGATCGCTATGGCTACACCTTC CSVDRADRYGYTF
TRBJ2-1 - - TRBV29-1 TGCAGCGTAAGAGGGTACGGTGAGCAGTTCTTC CSVRGYGEQFF
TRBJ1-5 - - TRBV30 TGTGCCTGGAGTGTACGGGACCTTAATCAGCCCCAGCATTTT CAWSVRDLNQPQHF
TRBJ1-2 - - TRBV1 TGCACCAGCAGCCCCACACAGGGAAATGGCTACACCTTC CTSSPTQGNGYTF
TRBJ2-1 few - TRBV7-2 TGTGCCAGCAGCTTGCAGACGACCTACAATGAGCAGTTCTTC CASSLQTTYNEQFF
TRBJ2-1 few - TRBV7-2 TGTGCCAGCACCCAGATCTGGGCAGGTGAGCAGTTCTTC CASTQIWAGEQFF
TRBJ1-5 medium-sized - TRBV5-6 TGTGCCAGCAGCTTACCAGGGGAAAATCAGCCCCAGCATTTT CASSLPGENQPQHF
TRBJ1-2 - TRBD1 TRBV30 TGTGCCTGGCGGGACAGCCCAACCTATGGCTACACCTTC CAWRDSPTYGYTF
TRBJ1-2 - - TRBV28 TGTGCCAGCAGCTCCTTGTTCTATGGCTACACCTTC CASSSLFYGYTF
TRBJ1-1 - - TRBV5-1 TGCGCCAGCAGCTTAACCGGGGGTAACACTGAAGCTTTCTTT CASSLTGGNTEAFF
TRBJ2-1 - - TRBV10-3 TGTGCCATCAGTCCCCTGGGGGGATTCAATGAGCAGTTCTTC CAISPLGGFNEQFF
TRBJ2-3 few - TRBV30 TGTGCCTGGAGCGGACGGATGCGTAGCACAGATACGCAGTATTTT CAWSGRMRSTDTQYF
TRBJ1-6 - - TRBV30 TGTGCCTGGAGGGCCAGGGGTAATTCACCCCTCCACTTT CAWRARGNSPLHF
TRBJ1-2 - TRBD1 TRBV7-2 TGTGCCAGCAGCTTGGCCGGGACAGGGGTAGGCTACACCTTC CASSLAGTGVGYTF
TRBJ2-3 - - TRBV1 TGCACCAGCAGCCGGGACAACACAGATACGCAGTATTTT CTSSRDNTDTQYF
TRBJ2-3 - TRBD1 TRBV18 TGTGCCAGCTCCCAGCGACAGGGAAGGGGCACAGATACGCAGTATTTT CASSQRQGRGTDTQYF
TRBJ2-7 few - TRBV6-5 TGTGCCAGCAGAAATCCCGGGGAAGGCTCCTACGAGCAGTACTTC CASRNPGEGSYEQYF
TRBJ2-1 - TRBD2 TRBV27 TGTGCCAGCAGTTTGGCGGGGGGGGTGCTCAATGAGCAGTTCTTC CASSLAGGVLNEQFF
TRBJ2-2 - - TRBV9 TGTGCCAGCAGCGAAGCCCCAAACGGGGAGCTGTTTTTT CASSEAPNGELFF
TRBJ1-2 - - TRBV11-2 TGTGCCAGCAGCCCATCGGATGGACTCTATGGCTACACCTTC CASSPSDGLYGYTF
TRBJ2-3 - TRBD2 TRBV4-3 TGCGCCAGCAGCCGCCGAGGGGAGGGGGATACGCAGTATTTT CASSRRGEGDTQYF
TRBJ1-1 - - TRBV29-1 TGCAGCGTTGAAGGATGGAACACTGAAGCTTTCTTT CSVEGWNTEAFF
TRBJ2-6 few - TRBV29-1 TGCAGCGTTGACACAGTGCTCTCTGGGGCCAACGTCCTGACTTTC CSVDTVLSGANVLTF
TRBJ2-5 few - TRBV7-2 TGTGCCAGCAGCTTAGTGGGTGGAGAGACCCAGTACTTC CASSLVGGETQYF
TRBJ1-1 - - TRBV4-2 TGTGCCAGCAGCGCCCATGAGAGGAGGCAGAACACTGAAGCTTTCTTT CASSAHERRQNTEAFF
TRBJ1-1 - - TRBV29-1 TGCAGCGTTGAAAGGAGAATGAACACTGAAGCTTTCTTT CSVERRMNTEAFF
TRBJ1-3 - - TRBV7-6 TGTGCCAGCAGCCTTTCCCCCAGGGGACCTGGAAACACCATATATTTT CASSLSPRGPGNTIYF
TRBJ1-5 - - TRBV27 TGTGCCAGCAGTTTATTCGGCAGGGAGCAGCCCCAGCATTTT CASSLFGREQPQHF
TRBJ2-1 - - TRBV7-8 TGTGCCAGCAGCTTAGTCAGGCTAAACAATGAGCAGTTCTTC CASSLVRLNNEQFF
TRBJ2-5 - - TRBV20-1 TGCAGCGCCCGTCTAGCGGAGACCCAGTACTTC CSARLAETQYF
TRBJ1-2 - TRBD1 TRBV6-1 TGTGCCAGCAGTGCTGGGACAGGGAGGACGATCTTTAGCTACACCTTC CASSAGTGRTIFSYTF
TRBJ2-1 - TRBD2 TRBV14 TGTGCCAGCAGCCAAGAGGTAGCGGGGTCGCAGTTCTTC CASSQEVAGSQFF
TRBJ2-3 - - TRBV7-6 TGTGCCAGCAGCTTAAGTGTGGCGGCAGATACGCAGTATTTT CASSLSVAADTQYF
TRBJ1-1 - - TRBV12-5 TGTGCTAGTGGTCCCCGGAACACTGAAGCTTTCTTT CASGPRNTEAFF
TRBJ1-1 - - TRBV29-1 TGCAGCGTTCCCCCGGCGGGTTTGACTGAAGCTTTCTTT CSVPPAGLTEAFF
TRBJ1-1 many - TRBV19 TGTGCCAGTAGTAACAGGGAAATGAACACTGAAGCTTTCTTT CASSNREMNTEAFF
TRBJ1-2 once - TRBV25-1 TGTGCCAGCAGTAGAACAGCCTATGGCTACACCTTC CASSRTAYGYTF
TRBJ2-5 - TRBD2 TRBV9 TGTGCCAGCAGCGTAAATCCCCAAAGCGGGACTGAAGAGACCCAGTACTTC CASSVNPQSGTEETQYF
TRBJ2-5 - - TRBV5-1 TGCGCCAGCAGCGCCGGAACTGACAATGCCCCCGCCGCCCAAGAGACCCAGTACTTC CASSAGTDNAPAAQETQYF